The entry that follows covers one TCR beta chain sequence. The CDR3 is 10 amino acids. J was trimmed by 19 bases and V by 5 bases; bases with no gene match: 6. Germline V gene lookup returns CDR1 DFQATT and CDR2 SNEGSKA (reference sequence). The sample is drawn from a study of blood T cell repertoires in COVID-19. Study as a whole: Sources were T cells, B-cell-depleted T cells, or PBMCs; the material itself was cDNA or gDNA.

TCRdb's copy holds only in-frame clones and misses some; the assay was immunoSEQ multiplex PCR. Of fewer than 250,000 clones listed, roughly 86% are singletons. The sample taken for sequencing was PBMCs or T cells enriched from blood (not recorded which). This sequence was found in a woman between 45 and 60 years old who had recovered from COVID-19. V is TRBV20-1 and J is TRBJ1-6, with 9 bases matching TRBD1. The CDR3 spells CSAAGTGSHF. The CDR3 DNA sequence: TGCAGTGCTGCCGGGACAGGGTCTCACTTT.